The clone carrying this T cell receptor beta chain was seen a handful of times. The antigen is undetermined. Libraries were prepared by immunoSEQ multiplex PCR; TCRdb keeps only in-frame clonotypes and omits some of them. The table shows about 38,000 clones, with 82% occurring only once. CDR3 length: 14 residues. The data originate from a study of vaccination effects on CD4 cells after COVID-19. Culture proceeded for approximately 9 days, and CD4+ T cells were then isolated. People in the vaccine group had not been infected with SARS-CoV-2 before, and their nucleocapsid antibodies were negative. The sequence came from a human donor who received a COVID-19 vaccine. The source was CD4+ T cells from PBMCs cultured without peptide, collected before COVID-19 vaccination. This chain links TRBV21-1 with TRBJ2-2; no DNA check was done on the table's D call, TRBD2. TRBV21-1 is deemed a pseudogene. The CDR3 loop is CASSIGGGAGELFF. CDR3 in DNA: TGTGCCAGCAGCATAGGAGGAGGGGCCGGGGAGCTGTTTTTT.